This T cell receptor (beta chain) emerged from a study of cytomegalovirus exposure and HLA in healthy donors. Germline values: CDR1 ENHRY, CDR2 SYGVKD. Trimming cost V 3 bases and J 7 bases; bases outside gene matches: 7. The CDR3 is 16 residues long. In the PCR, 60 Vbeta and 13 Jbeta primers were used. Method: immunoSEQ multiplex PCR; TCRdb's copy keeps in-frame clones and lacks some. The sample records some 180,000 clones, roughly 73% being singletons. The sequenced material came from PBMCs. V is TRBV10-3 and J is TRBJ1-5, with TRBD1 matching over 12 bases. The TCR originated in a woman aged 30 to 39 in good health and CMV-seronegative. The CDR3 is CAISDWGQGAGQPQHF. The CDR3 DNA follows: TGTGCCATCAGTGACTGGGGACAGGGGGCAGGACAGCCCCAGCATTTT.